This entry features one TCR beta chain sequence. Compared with the rest of its sample, this clone is medium-sized (0.01 to 0.1%). No much larger clone exists at a distance of one base, and base qualities are not known. The germline ends are 15 bases apart after V is trimmed by 6 bases and J by 6 bases. CDR1 and CDR2 are read off the germline V gene as SGHDT and YYEEEE. The cysteine opens and the phenylalanine closes a CDR3 of 13 amino acids. Solely the CDR3 DNA is kept, with 39 bases framed from the first base. Receptor libraries were prepared by the immunoSEQ multiplex PCR assay. For most patients, genomic DNA was isolated using the Qiagen DNeasy Blood and Tissue Kit and was shipped frozen to Adaptive Biotechnologies for TCR sequencing. For most patients, high-throughput TCR-beta CDR3 sequencing of genomic DNA was performed by Adaptive Biotechnologies. Per the authors' processing: TCR sequencing data were retrieved from Adaptive's ImmunoSEQ software for about 17 patients, whereas a few other patients were processed with MiXCR and VDJtools. To correct CD4 versus CD8 sorting errors, any sequence found in both subsets at a frequency ratio below 5:1 was removed. CDR3 nucleotide sequences shared between donor and recipient were removed because their origin could not be assigned. To count as alloreactive, a clone needed at least 2-fold expansion over unstimulated cells and a minimum CFSE-low frequency of 0.002% (template counts) or 0.001% (read counts). Mappable clones were those detected in sequenced pre-transplant spleen, lymph node, or MLR CFSE-low populations of the donor or recipient. The cumulative frequency of alloreactive clones was calculated as a percentage of all sequences, weighted by copy number. TCRdb took over this immuneACCESS table, retaining in-frame rearrangements with V and J assigned. Such tables are incomplete; in checked studies, under half of the missing clones stem from an unresolved V gene, and the remainder is unexplained. V, J and clone size derive from that table, while D and trimming were established from the DNA sequence. In this sample the table shows roughly 5,200 clones, 20% to 30% of which occur a single time. Approximately 3.4% of the sample comes from the top ten.

This sample was taken from a study of graft-versus-host responses after intestinal transplantation (dated by TCRdb to the early 2020s). Some background on the complete study: The transplants that recipients received were multivisceral, liver-intestinal, or isolated intestinal. Graft-versus-host and host-versus-graft alloreactive T cell clones were tracked in the graft, circulation and bone marrow after intestinal transplantation using bulk TCR-beta CDR3 sequencing. Every recipient was given anti-thymocyte globulin induction, followed by about three years of maintenance tacrolimus and steroids. Donor T cell macrochimerism was defined as a peak of at least 4% donor T cells among recipient peripheral blood mononuclear cells. To identify alloreactive clones, pre-transplant mixed lymphocyte reaction products were sequenced and then compared with unstimulated pre-transplant donor and recipient T cells. Rather than being sequenced by the commercial service, samples from three later patients were sequenced in-house on an Illumina MiSeq and processed with MiXCR. The cohort enrolled around 25 intestinal transplant recipients including one retransplant, and a few patients lacking pretransplant specimens were excluded.

Explained via the paper, the time point label denotes: cells obtained before transplantation from donor or recipient. In the mixed lymphocyte reactions, approximately 200,000 CFSE-labeled pre-transplant responders were plated with approximately 200,000 irradiated violet-dye-labeled stimulators and cultured for about six days. After the mixed lymphocyte reaction, proliferating CD3+CD4+CFSE-low and CD3+CD8+CFSE-low responder cells were FACS-sorted on a BD Influx sorter. What the research found in general, with its limitations: GvH clones turned up in recipient bone marrow, with some appearing earlier in ileal mucosa or blood, a pattern consistent with an intestinal mucosal origin. Conclusions were limited by the relatively low number and heterogeneity of intestinal transplant patients. In the allografts of patients with donor T cell macrochimerism, GvH to HvG T cell clonal ratios were high. Early after transplant, declines in HvG clones were associated with peak levels of circulating GvH clones.

The chain joins TRBV5-6 to TRBJ1-2; the D region possibly corresponds to TRBD1 (5 bases align). The source is a human patient who was an organ donor for intestinal transplantation. The specimen comprised alloreactive CD4+ T cells from a mixed lymphocyte reaction culture, sampled before transplantation. The intended sense of this specimen's cell subset or site label: CFSE-low proliferating T cells sorted from roughly 6-day pre-transplant mixed lymphocyte reaction (GvH or HvG direction). The CDR3 is CASIWMGGDGYTF. At the DNA level, the sequence is TGTGCCAGCATCTGGATGGGGGGAGATGGCTACACCTTC.